This T cell receptor (beta chain) was observed in a study of blood T cell repertoires in COVID-19. Study background: From T cells, B-cell-depleted T cells, or PBMCs came the material, which was cDNA or gDNA.

The V gene end was trimmed by 0 bases and the J gene end by 3 bases; junction bases not matched to a gene: 8. This CDR3 spans 17 amino acids. Germline loops: CDR1 SGDLS, CDR2 YYNGEE. Assay: immunoSEQ multiplex PCR; the TCRdb copy retains only in-frame clones and omits some. Among approximately 46,000 clones listed, around 80% were seen once. The source material was peripheral blood. The clonotype originates from a human donor in a cohort sampled during active COVID-19. The chain couples TRBV9 to TRBJ2-7; 11 bases agree with TRBD2. In nucleotides, the CDR3 is TGTGCCAGCAGCGTAGCAGGCGGACTAGCGGGCGACTACGAGCAGTACTTC. Its protein is CASSVAGGLAGDYEQYF. Looking up the rest from reference TRBV9 and TRBJ2-7 gives the full variable domain: DSGVTQTPKHLITATGQRVTLRCSPRSGDLSVYWYQQSLDQGLQFLIQYYNGEERAKGNILERFSAQQFPDLHSELNLSSLELGDSALYFCASSVAGGLAGDYEQYFGPGTRLTVT.